This T cell receptor (beta chain) came from a study of beta chain features in type 1 diabetes. Study-level findings and limits: Researchers report that Type 1 diabetes patients had moderately but significantly shorter TCRB CDR3s across all four CD4+ subsets.

This CDR3 has 17 amino acids. Trimming cost V 2 bases and J 0 bases; bases outside gene matches: 5. Looked up from germline, CDR1 is MGHRA and CDR2 is YSYEKL. Of the isolated RNA, all was reverse transcribed, and so the sequenced material was expressed TCRB transcripts. The data were produced by immunoSEQ multiplex PCR, yet TCRdb's version contains in-frame clones alone and is incomplete. The data show 680,000 or so clones, 10% to 15% seen once. This clone occurred a few times. The antigen remains undetermined. The chain joins TRBV4-1 to TRBJ2-1, with 9 bases that match TRBD1. This receptor was identified in a man aged 18-30 years with type 1 diabetes. Sequenced input: naive CD4+ T cells from blood. CDR3 nucleotide sequence: TGCGCCAGCAGCCAAACGGGACAGGGTAGCTCCTACAATGAGCAGTTCTTC. This sequence encodes CASSQTGQGSSYNEQFF.